Here is one T cell receptor beta chain with its context. Its target is unknown. The data are from a study of cytomegalovirus exposure and HLA in healthy donors. Study-wide findings and caveats: TCR beta chain V- and J-gene trimming was linked, in a later analysis, to a missense variant in DCLRE1C. The authors listed 150 or so TCR beta chains as cytomegalovirus-associated. Per published reports, the classifier diagnosed cytomegalovirus status with high specificity and sensitivity.

The PCR contained 60 Vbeta and 13 Jbeta primers. Repertoires were generated with immunoSEQ multiplex PCR, while TCRdb's copy carries only in-frame clones and drops some. This sample has around 130,000 clones, with around 81% found just once. The CDR3 is 12 residues long. Germline CDR1 and CDR2: MNHNY and SVGAGI (reference sequence). V shed 7 bases and J shed 5 bases, with 9 bases lying between them. Material: PBMCs. The origin of this receptor is a man aged 18 to 29 in good health and CMV-seronegative. The V call is TRBV6-6, the J call TRBJ2-1; D unclear. CDR3 DNA: TGTGCCAGCACTCCTCCGGACAATGAGCAGTTCTTC. Its translation is CASTPPDNEQFF.